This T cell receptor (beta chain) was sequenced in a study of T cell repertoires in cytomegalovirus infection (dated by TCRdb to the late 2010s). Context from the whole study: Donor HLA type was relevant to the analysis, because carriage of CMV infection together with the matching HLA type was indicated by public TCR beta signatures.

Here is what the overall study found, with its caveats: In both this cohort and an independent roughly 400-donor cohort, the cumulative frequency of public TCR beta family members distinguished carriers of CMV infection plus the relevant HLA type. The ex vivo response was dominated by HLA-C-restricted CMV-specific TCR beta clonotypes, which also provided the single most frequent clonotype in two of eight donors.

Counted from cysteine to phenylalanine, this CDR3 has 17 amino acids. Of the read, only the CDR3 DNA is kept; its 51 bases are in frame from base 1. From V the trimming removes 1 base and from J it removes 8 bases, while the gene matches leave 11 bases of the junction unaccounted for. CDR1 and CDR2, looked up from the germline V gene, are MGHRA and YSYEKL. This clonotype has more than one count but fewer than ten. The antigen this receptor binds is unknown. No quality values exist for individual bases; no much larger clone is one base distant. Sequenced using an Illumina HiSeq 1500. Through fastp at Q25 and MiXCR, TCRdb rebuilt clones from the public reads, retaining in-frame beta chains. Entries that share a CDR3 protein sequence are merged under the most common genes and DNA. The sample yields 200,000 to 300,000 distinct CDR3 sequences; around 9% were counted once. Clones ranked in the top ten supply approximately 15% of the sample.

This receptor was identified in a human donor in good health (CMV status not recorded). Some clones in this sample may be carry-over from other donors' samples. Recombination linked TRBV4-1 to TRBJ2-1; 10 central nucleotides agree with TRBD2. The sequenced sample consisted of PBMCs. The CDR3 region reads CASSQGKYLAGVDEQFF. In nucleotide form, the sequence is TGCGCCAGCAGCCAAGGGAAGTACCTAGCGGGAGTCGATGAGCAGTTCTTC.